The TCR beta chain described here comes from a study of blood T cell repertoires in COVID-19. On the study more broadly: The samples span acute and convalescent COVID-19 from the United States, Italy and Spain. T cells, B-cell-depleted T cells, or PBMCs provided the cDNA or gDNA that served as material.

The CDR3 is 16 amino acids. Trimming removed 1 base from V and 3 bases from J, with 13 bases in between. Germline CDR1 reads SGDLS; CDR2 reads YYNGEE. Original handling: Nucleated cell number was recorded as an estimate derived from reference gene primer amplification. TCRdb's table, derived via immunoSEQ multiplex PCR, lists solely in-frame clones and lacks some. V and J calls and clone size come straight from that table; D and trimming were deduced from the DNA. The sample includes about 150,000 clones, roughly nine tenths of them seen just once. The sample consisted of peripheral blood. The chain combines TRBV9 with TRBJ2-2, with D possibly TRBD2 on 6 matching bases. This TCR was recovered from a man in his fifties with acute or convalescent COVID-19. The DNA of the CDR3 is TGTGCCAGCAGCGTAACAGGCGGGGTCGACACCGGGGAGCTGTTTTTT. Translating gives CASSVTGGVDTGELFF.